This TCR beta chain emerged from a study of radiation and T cells in renal cell carcinoma. Time point given: blood 2 weeks post-SBRT. As to treatment: 15 Gy SBRT to primary tumor, nephrectomy 4 weeks later. Blood was sampled at baseline, 2 weeks and 4 weeks after SBRT. Study conclusions and caveats: Pretreatment tumor biopsies were lacking, so baseline clonotypes are unknown. Top tumor clonotypes rose in blood 2 weeks post-radiation, then contracted.

TCRdb's table, derived via immunoSEQ multiplex PCR, lists solely in-frame clones and lacks some. The table shows about 150,000 clones, with roughly 89% occurring only once. Details on this clone: The target antigen is unknown.

Germline lookup yields CDR1 LGHNA and CDR2 YSLEER. V lost 0 bases to trimming and J lost 0 bases, with 8 bases between them. The CDR3 is 16 amino acids. The gene calls are TRBV4-3 and TRBJ1-4; D remains unclear. The sequence derives from a woman in her forties or fifties with renal cell carcinoma. The source material was blood, sampled from a patient whose treatment included radiotherapy and nephrectomy. CDR3 in amino acids: CASSQDMSATNEKLFF. DNA of the CDR3: TGCGCCAGCAGCCAAGATATGAGTGCAACTAATGAAAAACTGTTTTTT.